The 4 T cell receptor beta chains listed next were all sequenced from one sample in a study of cytomegalovirus exposure and HLA in healthy donors. Primers included in the PCR were 60 Vbeta and 13 Jbeta primers. The data were produced by immunoSEQ multiplex PCR, yet TCRdb's version contains in-frame clones alone and is incomplete. The table records some 170,000 clones, 55% to 75% of them present only once. Sample: PBMCs. These TCRs come from a human donor in good health.

The chain recombines TRBV2 with TRBJ2-2, with 7 bases matching TRBD1. CDR3 length: 17 residues. In germline, CDR1 is SNHLY, CDR2 FYNNEI. V gave up 0 bases and J gave up 3 bases; unmatched junction bases: 7. CDR3 coding DNA: TGTGCCAGCAGTGAAGCGAACCGACAGGGAGACACCGGGGAGCTGTTTTTT. It is translated as CASSEANRQGDTGELFF. The whole variable domain, filled in from reference TRBV2 and TRBJ2-2, reads EPEVTQTPSHQVTQMGQEVILRCVPISNHLYFYWYRQILGQKVEFLVSFYNNEISEKSEIFDDQFSVERPDGSNFTLKIRSTKLEDSAMYFCASSEANRQGDTGELFFGEGSRLTVL.

This sequence joins TRBV11-3 and TRBJ2-7; 7 bases fit TRBD1. The CDR3 length is 15 residues. V was pared by 0 bases and J by 0 bases, with 2 bases of the junction left unmatched. Germline-derived CDR1 and CDR2 are SGHNT and YENEEA. The CDR3 DNA is TGTGCCAGCAGCTTAGAGACAGGGAGCTCCTACGAGCAGTACTTC. It translates to CASSLETGSSYEQYF.

This clone was picked up a small number of times. V usage is TRBV6-5 and J usage is TRBJ1-5, with D maybe TRBD1 (6 bases). The V gene's germline CDR1 is MNHEY and CDR2 SVGAGI. V was pared by 2 bases and J by 7 bases, with 9 bases between. The CDR3 is 13 amino acids. CDR3 in amino acids: CASSYEGDQPQHF. DNA for the CDR3: TGTGCCAGCAGTTACGAGGGGGACCAGCCCCAGCATTTT.

V and J are TRBV9 and TRBJ2-1, with D possibly being TRBD2 (7 bases). The CDR3 covers 15 residues. Germline assignment: CDR1 SGDLS and CDR2 YYNGEE. V lost 3 bases and J 7 bases, leaving 17 bases between the germline ends. CDR3 sequence reads: CASSGGGPQRNEQFF. CDR3 in DNA: TGTGCCAGCAGCGGGGGGGGGCCGCAAAGGAATGAGCAGTTCTTC.